This TCR beta chain was sequenced in a study of cytomegalovirus exposure and HLA in healthy donors. Study outcomes and limitations: One later analysis reportedly identified an Asian-associated ancestry cluster that showed fewer N-insertions than the roughly 700-donor mean.

On this clone itself: The antigen remains unidentified.

Vbeta (60) and Jbeta (13) primers were used in the PCR. Libraries were prepared by immunoSEQ multiplex PCR; TCRdb keeps only in-frame clonotypes and omits some of them. The sample has 150,000 to 200,000 clones; roughly 82% are singletons. The CDR3 has 15 amino acids. V gave up 3 bases and J gave up 6 bases, with 19 bases separating them. CDR1 and CDR2 (germline): SGHDT, YYEEEE. The TCR comes from a woman aged 50 to 60 in good health and CMV-seronegative. The chain employs TRBV5-6 and TRBJ2-7, with D perhaps matching TRBD1 (5 bases). The source material was PBMCs. CDR3 nucleotides: TGTGCCAGCAGCTCCTTGACAGTGGGTTCGGGCGAGCAGTACTTC. Amino acids: CASSSLTVGSGEQYF. Variable domain in full (rest from reference TRBV5-6 and TRBJ2-7): DAGVTQSPTHLIKTRGQQVTLRCSPKSGHDTVSWYQQALGQGPQFIFQYYEEEERQRGNFPDRFSGHQFPNYSSELNVNALLLGDSALYLCASSSLTVGSGEQYFGPGTRLTVT.